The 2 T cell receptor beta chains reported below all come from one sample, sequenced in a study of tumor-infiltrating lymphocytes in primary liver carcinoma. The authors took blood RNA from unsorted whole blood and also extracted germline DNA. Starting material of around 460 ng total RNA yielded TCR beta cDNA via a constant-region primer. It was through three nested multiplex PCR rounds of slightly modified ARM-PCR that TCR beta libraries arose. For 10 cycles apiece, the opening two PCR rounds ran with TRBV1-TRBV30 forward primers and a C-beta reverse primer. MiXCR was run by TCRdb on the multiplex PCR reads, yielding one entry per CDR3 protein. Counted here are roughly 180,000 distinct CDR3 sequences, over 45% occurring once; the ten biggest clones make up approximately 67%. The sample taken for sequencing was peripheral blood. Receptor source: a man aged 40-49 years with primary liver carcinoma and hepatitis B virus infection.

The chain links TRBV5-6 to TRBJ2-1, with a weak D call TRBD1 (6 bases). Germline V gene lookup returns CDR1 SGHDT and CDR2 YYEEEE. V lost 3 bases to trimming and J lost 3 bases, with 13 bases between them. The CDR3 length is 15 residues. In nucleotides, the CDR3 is TGTGCCAGCAGCTCCACGGGACATTTCTACAATGAGCAGTTCTTC. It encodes CASSSTGHFYNEQFF.

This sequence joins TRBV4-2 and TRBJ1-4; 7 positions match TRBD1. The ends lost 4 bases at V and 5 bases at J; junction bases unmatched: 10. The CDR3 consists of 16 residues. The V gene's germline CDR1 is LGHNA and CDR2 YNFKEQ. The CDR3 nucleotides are TGTGCCAGCAGCCCTGAAATACAGGGGATCAATGAAAAACTGTTTTTT. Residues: CASSPEIQGINEKLFF.